The rows below give T cell receptor beta chains drawn from one sample of a study of T cell responses to AZD1222 COVID-19 vaccine. Data came from immunoSEQ multiplex PCR; TCRdb stores just in-frame clones and leaves some out. The sample has just under 90,000 clones; roughly 88% are singletons. Specimen: peripheral blood, collected on day 0 of MenACWY control vaccination. The receptors stem from an adult in good health. The CDR3 runs from the conserved cysteine through the conserved F or W. Fields, in order: J gene, clone size, V gene, CDR3 length, D gene, CDR3 DNA, CDR3 protein. D genes are given only for firm matches. Expanded clones are given a class, and other clones once, few, many or no size at all.

j_gene: TRBJ1-1
abundance: NA
v_gene: TRBV27
len: 15
d_gene: NA
CDR3nt: TGTGCCAGCAGTTCGACCTACAGGGCGGAGACTGAAGCTTTCTTT
CDR3aa: CASSSTYRAETEAFF

j_gene: TRBJ1-1
abundance: once
v_gene: TRBV28
len: 14
d_gene: NA
CDR3nt: TGTGCCAGCAGTACGACAGGCTGGAACACTGAAGCTTTCTTT
CDR3aa: CASSTTGWNTEAFF

j_gene: TRBJ1-6
abundance: NA
v_gene: TRBV18
len: 14
d_gene: TRBD1
CDR3nt: TGTGCCAGCTCTCAGGACAGGGTGAATTCACCCCTCCACTTT
CDR3aa: CASSQDRVNSPLHF

j_gene: TRBJ1-1
abundance: NA
v_gene: TRBV30
len: 13
d_gene: NA
CDR3nt: TGTGCCTGGACCTACGGACCGAACACTGAAGCTTTCTTT
CDR3aa: CAWTYGPNTEAFF

j_gene: TRBJ2-4
abundance: NA
v_gene: TRBV7-9
len: 16
d_gene: NA
CDR3nt: TGTGCCAGCAGCTTAGACTTAGGCGGAGCCAAAAACATTCAGTACTTC
CDR3aa: CASSLDLGGAKNIQYF

j_gene: TRBJ1-1
abundance: NA
v_gene: TRBV18
len: 14
d_gene: NA
CDR3nt: TGTGCCAGCTCAACGACCGGGAGCCTCACTGAAGCTTTCTTT
CDR3aa: CASSTTGSLTEAFF

j_gene: TRBJ2-1
abundance: NA
v_gene: TRBV11-3
len: 13
d_gene: NA
CDR3nt: TGTGCCAGCAGCTCATTAACGGCCGAAAAGCAGTTCTTC
CDR3aa: CASSSLTAEKQFF

j_gene: TRBJ1-5
abundance: NA
v_gene: TRBV30
len: 13
d_gene: NA
CDR3nt: TGTGCCTGGAGCGTCGACATTAATCAGCCCCAGCATTTT
CDR3aa: CAWSVDINQPQHF

j_gene: TRBJ1-2
abundance: NA
v_gene: TRBV5-1
len: 16
d_gene: TRBD1
CDR3nt: TGCGCCAGCAGCCCCGACAGGGGGGAACATTGGGGTGGCTACACCTTC
CDR3aa: CASSPDRGEHWGGYTF

j_gene: TRBJ2-1
abundance: NA
v_gene: TRBV5-5
len: 15
d_gene: TRBD2
CDR3nt: TGTGCCAGCAGCCCGGGACTAGCGGGGGAGGGTGAGCAGTTCTTC
CDR3aa: CASSPGLAGEGEQFF

j_gene: TRBJ1-5
abundance: NA
v_gene: TRBV19
len: 17
d_gene: NA
CDR3nt: TGTGCCAGTAGGCGGGACGTAACATCGTATAGCAATCAGCCCCAGCATTTT
CDR3aa: CASRRDVTSYSNQPQHF

j_gene: TRBJ2-5
abundance: NA
v_gene: TRBV6-2/TRBV6-3
len: 11
d_gene: NA
CDR3nt: TGTGCCAGCAGTACCCGGGAGACCCAGTACTTC
CDR3aa: CASSTRETQYF

j_gene: TRBJ2-7
abundance: NA
v_gene: TRBV21-1
len: 15
d_gene: NA
CDR3nt: TGTGCCAGCAGCAAATTCCGGGCTACCATCTACGAGCAGTACTTC
CDR3aa: CASSKFRATIYEQYF

j_gene: TRBJ2-7
abundance: NA
v_gene: TRBV6-6
len: 13
d_gene: TRBD1
CDR3nt: TGTGCCAGCGGGGGATGGACAGGCAGCGAGCAGTACTTC
CDR3aa: CASGGWTGSEQYF

j_gene: TRBJ1-1
abundance: once
v_gene: TRBV2
len: 12
d_gene: NA
CDR3nt: TGTGCCAGCAACAGGGAGGTACAACGGGCTTTCTTT
CDR3aa: CASNREVQRAFF

j_gene: TRBJ1-2
abundance: NA
v_gene: TRBV7-2
len: 14
d_gene: NA
CDR3nt: TGTGCCAGCAGCTTAGCGTGGGGGGAAGGTGGCTACACCTTC
CDR3aa: CASSLAWGEGGYTF

j_gene: TRBJ1-2
abundance: NA
v_gene: TRBV30
len: 13
d_gene: NA
CDR3nt: TGTGCCTGGAACGCCCGAAGGGAGGATGGCTACACCTTC
CDR3aa: CAWNARREDGYTF

j_gene: TRBJ2-2
abundance: NA
v_gene: TRBV10-3
len: 15
d_gene: TRBD1
CDR3nt: TGTGCCGTACCCCGGGACAGGCCTAACACCGGGGAGCTGTTTTTT
CDR3aa: CAVPRDRPNTGELFF

j_gene: TRBJ1-1
abundance: once
v_gene: TRBV2
len: 19
d_gene: NA
CDR3nt: TGTGCCAGCAGCCGGGACGCTCCGGGACACCCTCTAGCCGACACTGAAGCTTTCTTT
CDR3aa: CASSRDAPGHPLADTEAFF

j_gene: TRBJ1-3
abundance: NA
v_gene: TRBV12-5
len: 14
d_gene: TRBD1
CDR3nt: TGTGCTAGCCGGACAGGGAACTCTGGAAACACCATATATTTT
CDR3aa: CASRTGNSGNTIYF